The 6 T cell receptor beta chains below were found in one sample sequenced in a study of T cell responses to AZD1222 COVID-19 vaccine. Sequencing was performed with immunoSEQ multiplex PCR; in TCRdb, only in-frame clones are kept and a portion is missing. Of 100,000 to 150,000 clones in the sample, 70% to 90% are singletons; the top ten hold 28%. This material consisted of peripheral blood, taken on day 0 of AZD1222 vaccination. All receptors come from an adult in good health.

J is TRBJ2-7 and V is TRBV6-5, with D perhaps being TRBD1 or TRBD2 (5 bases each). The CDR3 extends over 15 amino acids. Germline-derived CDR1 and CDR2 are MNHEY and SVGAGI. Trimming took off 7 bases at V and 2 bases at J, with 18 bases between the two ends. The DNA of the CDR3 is TGTGCCAGCACTCCGATAGATGAGGGGCCCTACGAGCAGTACTTC. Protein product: CASTPIDEGPYEQYF.

The CDR3 coding sequence is TGCAGTGCTAGTTTGGGGAGCACAGATACGCAGTATTTT. As protein: CSASLGSTDTQYF. V usage is TRBV20-1 and J usage is TRBJ2-3; D ambiguous. CDR1 DFQATT and CDR2 SNEGSKA come from the germline V gene (reference sequence). The CDR3 has 13 residues. The V and J ends lost 3 bases and 0 bases respectively, with 7 bases between them.

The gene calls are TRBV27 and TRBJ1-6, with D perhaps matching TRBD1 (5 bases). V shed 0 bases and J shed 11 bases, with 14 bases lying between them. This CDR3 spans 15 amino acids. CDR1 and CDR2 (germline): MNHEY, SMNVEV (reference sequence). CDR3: CASSLSTKPGTPLHF. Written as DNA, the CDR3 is TGTGCCAGCAGTTTATCGACCAAGCCAGGGACACCCCTCCACTTT.

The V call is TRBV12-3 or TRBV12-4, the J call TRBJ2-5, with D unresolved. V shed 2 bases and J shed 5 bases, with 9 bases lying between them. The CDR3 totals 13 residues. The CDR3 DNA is TGTGCCAGCAGTTTACCCCCTGGGGAGACCCAGTACTTC. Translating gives CASSLPPGETQYF.

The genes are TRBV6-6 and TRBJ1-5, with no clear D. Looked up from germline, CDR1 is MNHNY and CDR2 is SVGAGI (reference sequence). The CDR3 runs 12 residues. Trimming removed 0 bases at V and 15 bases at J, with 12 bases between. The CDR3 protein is CASSYSKSGRHF. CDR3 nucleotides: TGTGCCAGCAGTTACTCGAAATCGGGCCGGCATTTT.

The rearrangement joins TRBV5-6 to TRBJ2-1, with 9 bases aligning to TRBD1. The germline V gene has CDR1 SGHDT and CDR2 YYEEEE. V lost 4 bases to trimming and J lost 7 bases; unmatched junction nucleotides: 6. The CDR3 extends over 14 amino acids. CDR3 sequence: CASSRTGAWNEQFF. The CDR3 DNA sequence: TGTGCCAGCAGCAGGACAGGGGCCTGGAATGAGCAGTTCTTC.